These 26 T cell receptor beta chains share one sample of origin, sequenced in a study of blood T cells in healthy people across ages. With a J-beta primer mix and a sample-barcoded 5' primer, a second PCR ran about 7 to 12 cycles. TCRdb re-analysed the 5' RACE reads in MiXCR, keeping a single row per CDR3 protein. The sample gives over 950,000 distinct CDR3 sequences, about two fifths of which show up once; around 13% is in the top ten. The sequenced sample was blood. The origin of the receptors is a man between 18 and 35 years old in good health.

The table lists this clonotype with a few counts. The CDR3 region is CAWAQKGGGQPQHF. CDR3 DNA sequence: TGTGCCTGGGCCCAGAAGGGGGGAGGGCAGCCCCAGCATTTT. V is TRBV30 and J is TRBJ1-5; tentatively, D is TRBD1 (6 bases). The V end lost 5 bases, the J end lost 7 bases, and 18 bases lay between the germline ends. Germline CDR1 reads GTSNPN; CDR2 reads SVGIG (reference sequence). This CDR3 spans 14 amino acids.

The gene calls are TRBV10-3 and TRBJ2-7; D might be TRBD2 (6 bases). With 8 bases removed from V and 4 bases from J, the gap between germline ends came to 18 bases. This CDR3 has 14 amino acids. Germline assignment: CDR1 ENHRY and CDR2 SYGVKD. In DNA, the CDR3 is TGTGCCATCCGTAGGGACTTAGCAGGGTACGAGCAGTACTTC. Protein sequence: CAIRRDLAGYEQYF.

The genes are TRBV7-3 and TRBJ1-1; no definite D call. The CDR3 extends over 17 amino acids. CDR1 is SGHTA and CDR2 is FQGTGA in the germline V gene. Trimming took 2 bases from V and 4 from J, leaving 20 bases between them. Here the CDR3 reads CASSLGSVGIDSTEAFF. The CDR3 nucleotides read TGTGCCAGCAGCTTAGGCTCGGTCGGAATCGATAGCACTGAAGCTTTCTTT.

The sample holds a few counts of this clonotype. The CDR3, as DNA: TGCGCCAGCAGCCTTAATTTTGAGACAGGGCGGAACACCGGGGAGCTGTTTTTT. Protein: CASSLNFETGRNTGELFF. The gene calls are TRBV5-1 and TRBJ2-2, with TRBD1 matching over 7 bases. With 4 bases clipped from V and 1 base from J, the junction kept 13 bases outside the gene matches. From germline, CDR1 is SGHRS and CDR2 YFSETQ. There are 18 residues in the CDR3.

In this sample, this clonotype turned up a few times. This chain links TRBV7-9 with TRBJ2-4; no reliable D call. Germline CDR1 is SEHNR and CDR2 is FQNEAQ (reference sequence). V was shortened by 1 base and J by 0 bases, with 19 bases between the two germline ends. This CDR3 comprises 19 residues. The DNA of the CDR3 is TGTGCCAGCAGCTTAGGTCCTTACCGGGCAACGGGAGCCAAAAACATTCAGTACTTC. The encoded protein is CASSLGPYRATGAKNIQYF. The variable domain in full, with the rest retrieved from reference TRBV7-9 and TRBJ2-4, is DTGVSQNPRHKITKRGQNVTFRCDPISEHNRLYWYRQTLGQGPEFLTYFQNEAQLEKSRLLSDRFSAERPKGSFSTLEIQRTEQGDSAMYLCASSLGPYRATGAKNIQYFGAGTRLSVL.

The V call is TRBV9, the J call TRBJ2-3; TRBD1 agrees at 7 bases. The end of the DNA fits TRBJ1-1 better, so the J call may be wrong. CDR1 and CDR2 from the germline V gene are SGDLS and YYNGEE. The CDR3 covers 12 residues. CDR3 in DNA: TGTGCCAGCAGCGGCAACAGGGGTGGGGCTTTCTTT. Amino acid sequence: CASSGNRGGAFF.

This clonotype was observed a handful of times. The chain recombines TRBV20-1 with TRBJ1-2; D call uncertain. CDR3 length: 16 residues. Germline CDR1 and CDR2: DFQATT and SNEGSKA (reference sequence). Trimming took off 0 bases at V and 5 bases at J, with 19 bases between the two ends. The CDR3 sequence is CSARDQREFAGYGYTF. The CDR3 nucleotides are TGCAGTGCTAGAGATCAACGCGAGTTCGCCGGTTATGGCTACACCTTC.

With respect to this clonotype: Possible read error: a much larger clone is one base away. This rearrangement joins TRBV5-1 to TRBJ2-3; either TRBD1 or TRBD2 may fit D (5 bases each). Germline CDR1 reads SGHRS; CDR2 reads YFSETQ. The CDR3 totals 16 residues. CDR3 bases: TGCGCCAGCAGCTCAACAGGTCGACTAACCACAGATGCGCAGTATTTT. The encoded protein is CASSSTGRLTTDAQYF.

The chain recombines TRBV12-3 or TRBV12-4 with TRBJ1-5; TRBD1 is a possible D gene (6 bases). V was cut by 4 bases and J by 6 bases, with 16 bases left in between. The CDR3 loop spans 15 amino acids. The CDR3 here is CASSYRQGGGQPQHF. Here the CDR3 DNA reads TGTGCCAGCAGTTATAGGCAGGGAGGGGGTCAGCCCCAGCATTTT.

This clonotype turned up a few times. This rearrangement joins TRBV29-1 to TRBJ1-2; possible D gene TRBD1, 6 bases. CDR1 and CDR2 (germline): SQVTM, ANQGSEA. V lost 6 bases, J lost 5 bases, and 16 bases lay in between. CDR3 size: 13 residues. The CDR3 loop reads CSVRQGKSYGYTF. The CDR3 coding sequence is TGCAGCGTCCGCCAGGGGAAAAGTTATGGCTACACCTTC.

The rearrangement uses TRBV20-1 and TRBJ1-4; 8 nucleotides match TRBD1. This CDR3 has 13 amino acids. Germline CDR1 DFQATT, CDR2 SNEGSKA (reference sequence). The V gene end was trimmed by 0 bases and the J gene end by 10 bases; junction bases not matched to a gene: 4. This chain's CDR3 is CSAREEQGGKLFF. The CDR3 bases are TGCAGTGCTAGAGAGGAACAGGGGGGAAAACTGTTTTTT.

The rearrangement links TRBV10-3 to TRBJ2-1; possibly TRBD1 or TRBD2 for D (6 bases each). TRBJ2-7 matches the DNA end more closely, so the J call is doubtful. Germline-derived CDR1 and CDR2 are ENHRY and SYGVKD. This CDR3 has 13 amino acids. CDR3 sequence reads: CAISGQDYNEQYF. The DNA of the CDR3 is TGTGCCATCAGTGGACAGGACTACAATGAGCAGTACTTC.

This clonotype has only a few counts. The rearrangement links TRBV6-2 or TRBV6-3 to TRBJ2-1; 11 positions agree with TRBD2. Germline trimming cut 2 bases from V and 1 base from J; bases unmatched to any gene: 4. This CDR3 is built from 17 residues. Germline-derived CDR1 and CDR2 are MNHEY and SVGEGT. The CDR3 bases are TGTGCCAGCAGTTACACTAGCGGGGGTATATCCTACAATGAGCAGTTCTTC. This encodes CASSYTSGGISYNEQFF.

This clonotype showed up many times. The chain joins TRBV27 to TRBJ2-3; 12 bases align to TRBD2. The germline CDR1 and CDR2 sequences are MNHEY and SMNVEV (reference sequence). Trimming removed 8 bases from V and 0 bases from J; junction bases left unmatched: 6. The CDR3 covers 16 residues. CDR3 loop: CASATSGGHSTDTQYF. CDR3 DNA sequence: TGTGCCAGCGCGACTAGCGGGGGCCACAGCACAGATACGCAGTATTTT.

The chain is built from TRBV28 and TRBJ2-1; TRBD2 aligns across 8 bases. Losses at the gene ends were 6 bases for V and 8 bases for J; bases not matched to a gene: 6. This CDR3 has 13 amino acids. CDR1 is MDHEN and CDR2 is SYDVKM in the germline V gene. The CDR3 region has the DNA TGTGCCAGCAGCGGGGGGGCTAATGATGAGCAGTTCTTC. Translation gives CASSGGANDEQFF. The whole variable domain, remainder taken from reference TRBV28 and TRBJ2-1, is DVKVTQSSRYLVKRTGEKVFLECVQDMDHENMFWYRQDPGLGLRLIYFSYDVKMKEKGDIPEGYSVSREKKERFSLILESASTNQTSMYLCASSGGANDEQFFGPGTRLTVL.

In regard to this clonotype: The junction departs from the called germline gene at one end, perhaps through a read error. The chain links TRBV4-1 to TRBJ1-2; D gene uncertain. Germline loops: CDR1 MGHRA, CDR2 YSYEKL. The CDR3 is 12 residues long. The CDR3 nucleotides read TGCGCCGGCAGCCAAGACACCCGTGGCTACACCTTC. Translated: CAGSQDTRGYTF.

The table lists this clonotype with a few counts. Here the CDR3 reads CAIRSGETQYF. Written as DNA, the CDR3 is TGTGCCATCAGAAGTGGGGAGACCCAGTACTTC. This sequence joins TRBV10-3 and TRBJ2-5; D is unclear. The CDR3 has 11 residues. Germline CDR1 is ENHRY and CDR2 is SYGVKD. Between the trimmed V and J ends, which lost 6 bases and 5 bases, there was a span of 7 bases.

The rearrangement joins TRBV7-9 to TRBJ1-2, with a possible D match to TRBD1 (5 bases). The germline V gene has CDR1 SEHNR and CDR2 FQNEAQ (reference sequence). The CDR3 has 15 amino acids. With 5 bases removed from V and 8 bases from J, the gap between germline ends came to 21 bases. CDR3 protein: CASSPFAGIHEGYTF. The CDR3 DNA sequence: TGTGCCAGCAGCCCCTTTGCAGGGATCCATGAGGGCTACACCTTC.

The V gene is TRBV5-1, the J gene TRBJ2-1; TRBD1 agrees at 8 bases. V trimming: 4 bases; J trimming: 7 bases; junction bases outside the gene matches: 7. The CDR3 is 14 residues long. From germline, CDR1 is SGHRS and CDR2 YFSETQ. CDR3 residues: CASSLRQGRNEQFF. The CDR3 DNA reads TGCGCCAGCAGCCTTAGACAGGGGCGGAATGAGCAGTTCTTC.

In this sample, this clonotype turned up once. This chain links TRBV7-9 with TRBJ2-7, with a weak D call TRBD2 (5 bases). This CDR3 has 14 amino acids. V dropped 2 bases and J dropped 2 bases, with 10 bases sitting between them. CDR1 is SEHNR and CDR2 is FQNEAQ in the germline V gene (reference sequence). This chain's CDR3 is CASSLWQRPYEQYF. In nucleotides, the CDR3 is TGTGCCAGCAGCTTATGGCAGCGGCCCTACGAGCAGTACTTC.

This clonotype has more than one count but fewer than ten. V is TRBV4-1 and J is TRBJ1-1; the D is unclear. V was clipped by 7 bases and J by 1 base, with 10 bases between them. This CDR3 has 13 residues. Germline V CDR1 and CDR2: MGHRA, YSYEKL. CDR3 sequence: CASTRTSNTEAFF. The DNA of the CDR3 is TGCGCCAGCACCAGGACCTCGAACACTGAAGCTTTCTTT.

For this clonotype: It is likely a read error, because the conserved phenylalanine at the end of the CDR3 is missing. The chain combines TRBV4-2 with TRBJ1-4; no definite D call. Trimming cost V 0 bases and J 7 bases, with 15 bases left between them. There are 16 residues in the CDR3. The germline CDR1 and CDR2 sequences are LGHNA and YNFKEQ. The DNA of the CDR3 is TGTGCCAGCAGCCAAGATAATGCAGGTGGGAGTGAAAAACTGTTTGTT. It yields the protein CASSQDNAGGSEKLFV.

This clonotype was picked up a small number of times. V and J are TRBV12-3 or TRBV12-4 and TRBJ2-1; 7 bases are shared with TRBD2. Gene TRBJ2-7 matches the end of the DNA better, so the J call may be wrong. This CDR3 has 16 amino acids. The DNA of the CDR3 is TGTGCCAGCAGTCCCCCGGGTAGCGGGTTACACAATGAGCAGTACTTC. The encoded protein is CASSPPGSGLHNEQYF.

The chain joins TRBV20-1 to TRBJ1-5; 7 bases agree with TRBD1. V lost 4 bases, J lost 6 bases, and 6 bases stayed unmatched. The CDR3 covers 13 residues. Germline-derived CDR1 and CDR2 are DFQATT and SNEGSKA (reference sequence). The CDR3 region has the DNA TGCAGTGCTATTGGACAGGCGGGTCAGCCCCAGCATTTT. It yields the protein CSAIGQAGQPQHF.

The CDR3 bases are TGTGCCAGCAGGTCGACAGGGATTGGCTACACCTTC. Amino acids: CASRSTGIGYTF. The chain employs TRBV27 and TRBJ1-2; 7 bases map to TRBD1. CDR1 MNHEY and CDR2 SMNVEV come from the germline V gene (reference sequence). The trim removed 6 bases at V and 7 bases at J, leaving 5 bases unmatched. The CDR3 covers 12 residues.

This clonotype was counted only a few times. The V call is TRBV20-1, the J call TRBJ2-4, with 14 bases identical to TRBD2. This CDR3 has 18 residues. V was clipped by 3 bases and J by 0 bases; unmatched bases: 7. Per germline, CDR1 DFQATT and CDR2 SNEGSKA (reference sequence). CDR3 region: CSASDPGLAGVAKNIQYF. CDR3 sequence (DNA): TGCAGTGCTAGTGACCCGGGACTAGCGGGAGTAGCCAAAAACATTCAGTACTTC.